Presented here are 20 T cell receptor beta chains from one specimen sequenced in a study of molecular identifiers for immune sequencing clone quantification. TCRdb re-called the PCR reads with MiXCR, one entry per CDR3 protein. The data contain some 91,000 distinct CDR3 sequences, 20% to 30% of them singletons. Sequenced material: naive CD8+ T cells from blood, with Jurkat cell RNA spiked in. Indicated subset: FACS-sorted CD8+CD4-CCR7+CD45RA+ naive T cells. The source of these receptors is a human donor in good health. Some libraries in this study had Jurkat cell RNA spiked in.

The chain joins TRBV29-1 to TRBJ2-7, with TRBD2 matching 8 bases. Germline V CDR1 and CDR2: SQVTM, ANQGSEA. The ends lost 4 bases at V and 2 bases at J; junction bases unmatched: 10. The length of the CDR3 is 15 residues. CDR3 sequence (DNA): TGCAGCGTTGCTGAGCTGGCGGGAGGTCCCTACGAGCAGTACTTC. Protein sequence: CSVAELAGGPYEQYF.

This clonotype was detected many times. The chain combines TRBV9 with TRBJ2-2; no clear D gene. CDR3 length equals 15 residues. V was pared by 4 bases and J by 5 bases, with 15 bases between. The germline V gene has CDR1 SGDLS and CDR2 YYNGEE. CDR3 protein: CASSPQYVTTGELFF. DNA of the CDR3: TGTGCCAGCAGCCCTCAGTACGTCACGACCGGGGAGCTGTTTTTT.

About this clonotype: Its ends do not fully match the called genes, so a read error is possible. The V and J genes are TRBV27 and TRBJ1-3; D unresolved. The CDR3 length is 14 residues. Germline V CDR1 and CDR2: MNHEY, SMNVEV (reference sequence). The DNA for the CDR3 is TGTGCCAGCAGTTTAAGGTCGGCTGGAAACCCCATATATTTT. It specifies CASSLRSAGNPIYF.

This clonotype was seen just once. It may be a read error: a sequence one base away is much more abundant. The rearrangement joins TRBV9 to TRBJ1-5; weak D call: TRBD1 (5 bases). This CDR3 has 15 residues. Germline V gives CDR1 SGDLS, CDR2 YYNGEE. CDR3 protein: CASSNDSYSNQPRHF. For the CDR3, the DNA is TGTGCCAGCAGCAACGACAGTTACAGCAATCAGCCCCGGCATTTT.

At least ten counts were recorded for this clonotype. The V call is TRBV4-3, the J call TRBJ1-3, with D maybe TRBD1 (6 bases). Germline values: CDR1 LGHNA, CDR2 YSLEER. The CDR3 is made up of 18 amino acids. Trimming took off 4 bases at V and 0 bases at J, with 19 bases between the two ends. DNA for the CDR3: TGCGCCAGCAGCCTGGGGGCAAAGGCCACTGTCTCTGGAAACACCATATATTTT. It codes for CASSLGAKATVSGNTIYF.

This clonotype was seen repeatedly, ten times or more. The genes are TRBV4-1 and TRBJ1-1; 7 nucleotides agree with TRBD1. This CDR3 is built from 16 residues. In germline, CDR1 is MGHRA, CDR2 YSYEKL. V lost 0 bases, J lost 4 bases, and 8 bases stayed unmatched. The CDR3 region has the DNA TGCGCCAGCAGCCAAGAGGGCCAGGCAGGGGGCACTGAAGCTTTCTTT. It codes for CASSQEGQAGGTEAFF.

In this sample, this clonotype turned up many times. J is TRBJ2-3 and V is TRBV4-3; TRBD2 agrees at 10 bases. This CDR3 is built from 17 residues. The J segment lost 0 bases and the V segment lost 0 bases, leaving 3 bases of the junction unmatched. CDR1 and CDR2 from the germline V gene are LGHNA and YSLEER. CDR3 DNA: TGCGCCAGCAGCCAAGATCTAGCGGGGGCTAGCACAGATACGCAGTATTTT. The encoded protein is CASSQDLAGASTDTQYF.

Ten or more counts support this clonotype. The rearrangement joins TRBV18 to TRBJ2-7; D not resolved. The V end lost 1 base, the J end lost 2 bases, and 12 bases lay between the germline ends. Germline-derived CDR1 and CDR2 are KGHSH and LQKENI. This CDR3 is 15 amino acids long. The CDR3 is CASSPRHNPPYEQYF. DNA of the CDR3: TGTGCCAGCTCACCACGACACAATCCTCCCTACGAGCAGTACTTC.

This clonotype occurred many times. The CDR3 bases are TGTGCCAGCAGCTTGGGCAGGGGGAACACTGAAGCTTTCTTT. This sequence encodes CASSLGRGNTEAFF. V usage is TRBV7-9 and J usage is TRBJ1-1, with D possibly TRBD1 on 6 matching bases. The CDR3 covers 14 residues. Trimming left V 3 bases short and J 1 base short, with 9 bases between. The V gene's germline CDR1 is SEHNR and CDR2 FQNEAQ (reference sequence).

This clonotype was seen a handful of times. The chain employs TRBV7-9 and TRBJ2-7; D might be TRBD1 (5 bases). The CDR3 runs 16 residues. V lost 4 bases, J lost 0 bases, and 16 bases lay in between. Germline CDR1 SEHNR, CDR2 FQNEAQ (reference sequence). This CDR3 reads CASSSPQATVSYEQYF. The CDR3 nucleotides read TGTGCCAGCAGCTCACCACAGGCAACCGTCTCCTACGAGCAGTACTTC.

In regard to this clonotype: One end of the junction varies from germline; a read error may be responsible. CDR3 residues: CSVVFDSYAQYF. The CDR3 nucleotides are TGCAGCGTTGTTTTTGATTCCTACGCGCAGTACTTC. The rearrangement joins TRBV29-1 to TRBJ2-7; no clear D. The germline V gene encodes CDR1 SQVTM and CDR2 ANQGSEA. The CDR3 extends over 12 amino acids.

For the CDR3, the DNA is TGCGCCAGCAGCCATGGGGGAGGGGAGGGATATAGCAATCAGCCCCAGCATTTT. As protein: CASSHGGGEGYSNQPQHF. This chain uses TRBV4-1 with TRBJ1-5, with D tentatively TRBD1 (5 bases). The CDR3 sequence is 18 residues long. Germline V gene sequence: CDR1 MGHRA, CDR2 YSYEKL. Trimming stripped 3 bases from V and 0 bases from J, with 18 bases between.

In its sample, this clonotype was seen many times. V usage is TRBV2 and J usage is TRBJ1-1; D gene unclear. CDR1 and CDR2 (germline): SNHLY, FYNNEI. Trimming cost V 3 bases and J 8 bases, with 7 bases left between them. CDR3 size: 11 residues. The CDR3 nucleotides read TGTGCCAGCAGTGATCTTGGAGAAGCTTTCTTT. This gives the protein CASSDLGEAFF.

V usage is TRBV5-1 and J usage is TRBJ2-7, with 12 positions matching TRBD2. CDR1 SGHRS and CDR2 YFSETQ come from the germline V gene. Germline trimming cut 3 bases from V and 5 bases from J; bases unmatched to any gene: 6. The CDR3 consists of 15 residues. The CDR3 DNA is TGCGCCAGCAGCTCCCAGACTAGCGGGAGACACGAGCAGTACTTC. Translating gives CASSSQTSGRHEQYF.

Of note for this clonotype: It may be a read error: a sequence one base away is much more abundant. This is likely a read error, given that the CDR3 carries no conserved phenylalanine or tryptophan at its end. The genes are TRBV5-1 and TRBJ2-1, with TRBD2 identical over 7 bases. Trimming took 1 base from V and 10 from J; bases not matched to a gene: 5. This CDR3 is built from 13 residues. Germline V gene sequence: CDR1 SGHRS, CDR2 YFSETQ. For the CDR3, the DNA is TGCGCCAGCAGCTTGTCCCTAGCGGAAGAGCAGTTCGTC. Amino acids: CASSLSLAEEQFV.

The table lists this clonotype with a few counts. The chain has TRBV6-2 or TRBV6-3 and TRBJ2-1, with 13 bases fitting TRBD2. The V and J ends lost 4 bases and 6 bases, in that order; junction bases with no gene match: 15. Germline V lookup: CDR1 MNHEY, CDR2 SVGEGT. The CDR3 sequence is 19 residues long. The chain's CDR3 is CASSWDRSGLAGDRNEQFF. The CDR3 DNA reads as TGTGCCAGCAGTTGGGACCGCTCAGGACTAGCGGGAGATCGCAATGAGCAGTTCTTC.

The J gene is TRBJ2-7, the V gene TRBV20-1; TRBD1 matches 8 bases. J lost 0 bases, V lost 2 bases, and 6 bases had no gene match. In germline, CDR1 is DFQATT, CDR2 SNEGSKA (reference sequence). This CDR3 has 15 residues. In DNA form, the CDR3 reads TGCAGTGCTAGACCACGACAGGGGAGCTCCTACGAGCAGTACTTC. Translating gives CSARPRQGSSYEQYF.

This clonotype has at least ten counts. The genes are TRBV5-1 and TRBJ1-1, with unresolved D. CDR3 size: 13 residues. Germline V lookup: CDR1 SGHRS, CDR2 YFSETQ. The germline V and J ends were trimmed by 2 bases and 1 base, with 6 bases remaining between them. CDR3 in amino acids: CASSFEGNTEAFF. DNA of the CDR3: TGCGCCAGCAGCTTCGAAGGGAACACTGAAGCTTTCTTT.

This clonotype was seen repeatedly, ten times or more. CDR3 amino acids: CASSTRSSYEQYF. The DNA of the CDR3 is TGTGCCAGCAGTACGCGGAGCTCCTACGAGCAGTACTTC. This chain joins TRBV6-2 or TRBV6-3 and TRBJ2-7; D remains ambiguous. Germline V gives CDR1 MNHEY, CDR2 SVGEGT. This CDR3 comprises 13 residues. The V gene lost 5 bases and the J gene lost 0 bases, with 8 bases spanning the gap.

Many counts were recorded for this clonotype. The chain joins TRBV25-1 to TRBJ2-5; D unclear. V was shortened by 0 bases and J by 3 bases, with 8 bases between the two germline ends. The CDR3 has 14 residues. Germline assignment: CDR1 MGHDK and CDR2 SYGVNS. DNA for the CDR3: TGTGCCAGCAGTGAATATCGTCCAGAAGAGACCCAGTACTTC. It specifies CASSEYRPEETQYF.